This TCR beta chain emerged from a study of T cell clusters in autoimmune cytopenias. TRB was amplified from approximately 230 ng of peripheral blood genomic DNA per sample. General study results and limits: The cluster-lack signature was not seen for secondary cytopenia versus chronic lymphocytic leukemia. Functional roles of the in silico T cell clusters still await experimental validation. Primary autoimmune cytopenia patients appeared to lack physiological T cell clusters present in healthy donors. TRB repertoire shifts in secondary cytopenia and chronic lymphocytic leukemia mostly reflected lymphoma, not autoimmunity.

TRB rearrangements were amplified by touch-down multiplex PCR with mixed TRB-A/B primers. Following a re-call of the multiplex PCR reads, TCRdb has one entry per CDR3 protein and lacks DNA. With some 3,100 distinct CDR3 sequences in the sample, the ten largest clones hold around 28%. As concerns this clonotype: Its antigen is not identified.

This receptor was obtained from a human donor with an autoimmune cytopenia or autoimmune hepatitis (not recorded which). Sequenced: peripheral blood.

The CDR3 protein is CASSFLDRDYSPLHF. The chain is built from TRBV5-6 and TRBJ1-6; as DNA is missing, the TRBD1 call by TCRdb cannot be tested. The V gene's germline CDR1 is SGHDT and CDR2 YYEEEE. The length of the CDR3 is 15 residues.